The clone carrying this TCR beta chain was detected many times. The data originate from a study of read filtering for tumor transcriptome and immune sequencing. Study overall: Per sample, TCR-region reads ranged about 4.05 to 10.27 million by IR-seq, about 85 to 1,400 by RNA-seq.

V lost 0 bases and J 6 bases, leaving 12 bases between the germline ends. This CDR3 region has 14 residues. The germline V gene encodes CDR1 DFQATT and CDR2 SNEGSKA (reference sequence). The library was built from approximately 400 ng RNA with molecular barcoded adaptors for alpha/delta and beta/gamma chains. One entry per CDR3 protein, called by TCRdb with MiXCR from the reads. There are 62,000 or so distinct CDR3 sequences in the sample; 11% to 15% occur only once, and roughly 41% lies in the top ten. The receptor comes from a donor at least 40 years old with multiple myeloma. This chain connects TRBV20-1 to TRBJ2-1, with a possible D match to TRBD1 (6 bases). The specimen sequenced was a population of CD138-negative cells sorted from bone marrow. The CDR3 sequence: CSARDGGGSNEQFF. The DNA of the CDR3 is TGCAGTGCTAGAGATGGGGGCGGATCCAATGAGCAGTTCTTC.